The rows below give T cell receptor beta chains drawn from one sample of a study of cytomegalovirus exposure and HLA in healthy donors. Some clones are missing from TCRdb's copy, which holds only in-frame ones; the method was immunoSEQ multiplex PCR. The data contain around 400,000 clones, roughly 88% of them singletons. Material: PBMCs. These receptors all come from a woman aged 18-35 years in good health and CMV-seronegative. Both conserved end residues are part of each CDR3. Part of the rows lack a size; the others show once, few, many or a class for expanded clones.

V	size	J	CDR3
TRBV9	-	TRBJ2-7	CASSVGAGGGPYEQYF
TRBV7-9	-	TRBJ2-5	CASSSGLAGAAETQYF
TRBV19	-	TRBJ1-5	CASRQGANGNQPQHF
TRBV19	-	TRBJ1-6	CASSPIDSPLHF
TRBV6-5	-	TRBJ2-5	CASSSPEETQYF
TRBV25-1	-	TRBJ2-7	CASSAVTGVWDEQYF
TRBV7-2	-	TRBJ2-3	CASSSSPTDTQYF
TRBV29-1	-	TRBJ2-3	CAGKRTDTQYF
TRBV2	-	TRBJ2-2	CASIGLATSGELFF
TRBV5-1	-	TRBJ1-2	CASSLQEDYGYTF
TRBV19	-	TRBJ2-7	CASSPRTASYEQYF
TRBV2	-	TRBJ2-7	CASRGLVSYEQYF
TRBV5-1	-	TRBJ2-1	CASSRILAGGRNEQFF
TRBV28	-	TRBJ2-6	CASSHSGTGANVLTF
TRBV28	-	TRBJ1-2	CASSLSFYGYTF
TRBV29-1	-	TRBJ2-5	CSVEEETQYF
TRBV6-1	-	TRBJ2-3	CASNGLRSPDTQYF
TRBV29-1	-	TRBJ2-3	CSVVRGTTDTQYF
TRBV5-1	few	TRBJ1-2	CASSLRGGGNYGYTF
TRBV27	-	TRBJ2-7	CASSFGGQGPNPISYEQYF
TRBV4-2	-	TRBJ2-1	CASSQISGSINEQFF
TRBV7-9	-	TRBJ1-1	CASSLTLAGDWAEAFF
TRBV28	-	TRBJ2-1	CASSLDQAGGSQNEQFF
TRBV23-1	-	TRBJ2-6	CASSQSRVGGNGANVLTF
TRBV2	once	TRBJ2-2	CASTGAGGSTGELFF
TRBV7-2	-	TRBJ2-3	CASSFWGGGTDTQYF
TRBV6-1	-	TRBJ2-7	CASSEASYEQYF
TRBV27	-	TRBJ1-5	CASSPQGSNQPQHF
TRBV6-1	-	TRBJ1-5	CATHRESNQPQHF
TRBV25-1	-	TRBJ2-3	CASSERGTDTQYF
TRBV5-4	-	TRBJ1-2	CASSFPGQGVWGGYTF
TRBV5-4	-	TRBJ2-3	CASSLDGTGAFDTQYF
TRBV4-1	-	TRBJ2-1	CASSQATVSYNEQFF
TRBV27	-	TRBJ2-3	CASSLSRTDTQYF
TRBV4-2	-	TRBJ2-5	CASSPGRGGPQETQYF
TRBV4-1	few	TRBJ2-2	CASSHIARLAGGLTGELFF
TRBV30	once	TRBJ1-4	CAWGRGSAGEKLFF
TRBV18	-	TRBJ2-7	CASSPQSGNEQYF
TRBV27	-	TRBJ2-4	CASSSGMEDIQYF
TRBV6-5	-	TRBJ2-7	CASSYDGDEQYF
TRBV7-9	-	TRBJ2-5	CASSYRGQETQYF
TRBV14	-	TRBJ1-5	CASSLTGGGNQPQHF
TRBV29-1	-	TRBJ1-2	CSDKQGRYGYTF
TRBV9	-	TRBJ2-1	CASSVSGLSYNEQFF
TRBV2	-	TRBJ2-7	CASSHRTSGSRYEQYF
TRBV5-1	-	TRBJ2-1	CASSLAGVYNEQFF
TRBV28	-	TRBJ2-7	CASSFFGGFTYEQYF
TRBV27	-	TRBJ1-5	CASSPEGRGSNQPQHF
TRBV30	-	TRBJ2-2	CACHRLDDTGELFF
TRBV7-9	once	TRBJ1-4	CASSFRGGKLFF
TRBV27	-	TRBJ2-7	CASSFRGGLYEQYF
TRBV23-1	-	TRBJ1-1	CASSQGSGSKGSPTGDTEAFF
TRBV29-1	-	TRBJ1-2	CSTWTTYGYTF
TRBV10-3	-	TRBJ1-1	CAIRLRDEAFF
TRBV7-8	-	TRBJ2-2	CASSIFSTGELFF
TRBV4-1	-	TRBJ1-4	CASSQAPGGEKLFF
TRBV4-1	once	TRBJ1-2	CASSQELGSYGYTF